This is a list of T cell receptor beta chains from one sample in a study of OX40 agonist ivuxolimab in advanced cancers. Profiled with immunoSEQ multiplex PCR; TCRdb holds only in-frame clones, not every one. The sample contains over 10,000 clones, around 80% of which appear only once. The sample was CD4+ or CD8+ T cells sorted from blood, taken in a trial of the OX40 agonist ivuxolimab. These receptors all stem from an adult with an advanced solid tumor such as melanoma, head and neck, liver or kidney cancer. The conserved cysteine and the conserved F or W are not part of the CDR3 here. Each record gives: V gene, J gene, CDR3 protein.

V: TRBV13
J: TRBJ2-1
CDR3: ASSLVPGTGVGNEQF

V: TRBV2
J: TRBJ1-1
CDR3: ASSEADVQEIEAF

V: TRBV7-6
J: TRBJ1-1
CDR3: ASSLGAGGDRLTEAF

V: TRBV30
J: TRBJ2-7
CDR3: AWSSRGVRFGEQY

V: TRBV28
J: TRBJ2-7
CDR3: ASSTRDRGSYEQY

V: TRBV11-1
J: TRBJ1-1
CDR3: ASSLTTGENTEAF

V: TRBV7-9
J: TRBJ2-7
CDR3: ASSSTMASSYEQY

V: TRBV4-2
J: TRBJ1-5
CDR3: ASSSSDRANQPQH

V: TRBV19
J: TRBJ2-3
CDR3: ASSMQVTDTQY

V: TRBV27
J: TRBJ2-7
CDR3: ASSGPSYEQY

V: TRBV11-2
J: TRBJ2-7
CDR3: ASSLDGGYEQY

V: TRBV4-1
J: TRBJ1-4
CDR3: ASSQDQGREKLF

V: TRBV6-1
J: TRBJ1-2
CDR3: ASSEGGQFYYGYT

V: TRBV19
J: TRBJ2-3
CDR3: ASSMRGVDTQY

V: TRBV4-1
J: TRBJ1-3
CDR3: ASSQETGGSGNTIY

V: TRBV28
J: TRBJ1-5
CDR3: ASSLYGGSNQPQH

V: TRBV5-6
J: TRBJ2-7
CDR3: ASTLAIAAYEQY

V: TRBV7-9
J: TRBJ2-4
CDR3: ASRAGTGGDIQY

V: TRBV27
J: TRBJ2-1
CDR3: ASGGVGGRDEQF

V: TRBV5-1
J: TRBJ2-5
CDR3: ASSLATAGVEETQY

V: TRBV28
J: TRBJ2-7
CDR3: ASSLSSGRRYEQY

V: TRBV27
J: TRBJ2-7
CDR3: ASSGLAGEYEQY

V: TRBV7-8
J: TRBJ1-4
CDR3: ASSLIPNGQINEKLF

V: TRBV19
J: TRBJ1-2
CDR3: ASTRTLGTEYGYT

V: TRBV5-1
J: TRBJ1-1
CDR3: ASSPSLGQVNTEAF

V: TRBV27
J: TRBJ2-7
CDR3: ASSLGLSYEQY

V: TRBV29-1
J: TRBJ2-2
CDR3: SVAVWSGELF

V: TRBV28
J: TRBJ2-3
CDR3: ASSAHGAGSTDTQY

V: TRBV7-6
J: TRBJ1-1
CDR3: ASSPDAGLTEAF

V: TRBV6-1
J: TRBJ2-7
CDR3: ASSELGASYEQY

V: TRBV30
J: TRBJ2-1
CDR3: ASTSDHYNEQF

V: TRBV2
J: NA
CDR3: ASRETSYEQY

V: TRBV2
J: TRBJ1-6
CDR3: ASSTESLH

V: TRBV4-1
J: TRBJ1-2
CDR3: ASSQITGGWNYGYT

V: TRBV4-3
J: TRBJ1-2
CDR3: ASSQGKKWTIAGYT

V: TRBV5-5
J: TRBJ2-7
CDR3: ASSAGAFYEQY

V: TRBV5-1
J: TRBJ2-7
CDR3: ASSAPDSMKQY

V: TRBV10-3
J: TRBJ2-3
CDR3: AISGRGDSDTQY

V: TRBV19
J: TRBJ1-1
CDR3: ASSIVPGSNTEAF

V: TRBV9
J: TRBJ2-3
CDR3: ASSVAGGGADTQY

V: TRBV29-1
J: TRBJ1-2
CDR3: SVEGLGTNYGYT

V: TRBV12-5
J: TRBJ2-3
CDR3: ASGSGLAGADTQY

V: TRBV19
J: TRBJ2-1
CDR3: AVGTFSSYNEQF

V: TRBV5-4
J: TRBJ2-7
CDR3: ASKDGRSYEQY

V: TRBV5-1
J: TRBJ2-3
CDR3: ASSLNTDTQY

V: TRBV11-2
J: TRBJ2-7
CDR3: ASSLGTGAYEQY

V: TRBV7-9
J: TRBJ1-1
CDR3: ASSSTGERVLNTEAF

V: TRBV6-1
J: TRBJ2-7
CDR3: ASRGGASALYEQY

V: TRBV2
J: TRBJ1-4
CDR3: ASSGTGDNEKLF

V: TRBV6-5
J: TRBJ2-2
CDR3: ASSYSRFTGELF

V: TRBV9
J: TRBJ1-1
CDR3: ASSVTQGTEAF

V: TRBV11-2
J: TRBJ2-4
CDR3: ASSSPWSRGAKNIQY